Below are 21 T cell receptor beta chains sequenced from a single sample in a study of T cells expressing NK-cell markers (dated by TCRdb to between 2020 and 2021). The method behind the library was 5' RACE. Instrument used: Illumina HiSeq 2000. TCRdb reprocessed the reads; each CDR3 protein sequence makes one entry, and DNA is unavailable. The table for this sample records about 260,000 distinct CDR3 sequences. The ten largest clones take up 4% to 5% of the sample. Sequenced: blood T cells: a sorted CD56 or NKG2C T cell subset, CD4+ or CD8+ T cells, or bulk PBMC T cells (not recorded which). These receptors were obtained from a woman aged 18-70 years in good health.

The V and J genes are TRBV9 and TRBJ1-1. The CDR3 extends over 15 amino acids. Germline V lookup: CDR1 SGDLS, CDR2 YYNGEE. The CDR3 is CASSVRPSWGTEAFF. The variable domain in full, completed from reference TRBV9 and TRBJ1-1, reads DSGVTQTPKHLITATGQRVTLRCSPRSGDLSVYWYQQSLDQGLQFLIQYYNGEERAKGNILERFSAQQFPDLHSELNLSSLELGDSALYFCASSVRPSWGTEAFFGQGTRLTVV.

The CDR3 sequence is CSVGLYRAYTDTQYF. The chain uses TRBV29-1 and TRBJ2-3; the D call from TCRdb, TRBD1, cannot be confirmed without DNA. Germline lookup yields CDR1 SQVTM and CDR2 ANQGSEA. The CDR3 has 15 amino acids.

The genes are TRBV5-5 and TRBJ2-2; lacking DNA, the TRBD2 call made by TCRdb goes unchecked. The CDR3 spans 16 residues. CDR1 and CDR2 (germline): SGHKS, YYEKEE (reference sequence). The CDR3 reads CASSSTSGHNTGELFF.

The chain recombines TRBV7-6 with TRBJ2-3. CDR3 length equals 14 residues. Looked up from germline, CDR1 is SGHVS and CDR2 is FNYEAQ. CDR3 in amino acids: CASSLNALSDTQYF.

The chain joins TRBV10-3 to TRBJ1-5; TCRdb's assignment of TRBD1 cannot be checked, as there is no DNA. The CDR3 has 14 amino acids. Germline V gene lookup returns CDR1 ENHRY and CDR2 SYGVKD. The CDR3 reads CAISENRGYQPQHF.

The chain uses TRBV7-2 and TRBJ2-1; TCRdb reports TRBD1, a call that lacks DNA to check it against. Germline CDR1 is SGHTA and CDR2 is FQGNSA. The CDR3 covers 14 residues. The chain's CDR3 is CASSLGTGLNEQFF.

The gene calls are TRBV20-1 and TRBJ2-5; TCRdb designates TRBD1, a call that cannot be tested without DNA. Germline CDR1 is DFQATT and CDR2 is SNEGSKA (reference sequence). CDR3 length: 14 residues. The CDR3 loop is CSALEDSYQETQYF.

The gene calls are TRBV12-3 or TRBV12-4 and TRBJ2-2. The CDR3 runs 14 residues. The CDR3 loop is CASSLRYLIGELFF.

The CDR3: CASSQPLGNEQFF. The rearrangement links TRBV27 to TRBJ2-1. This CDR3 is 13 amino acids long. Looked up from germline, CDR1 is MNHEY and CDR2 is SMNVEV (reference sequence).

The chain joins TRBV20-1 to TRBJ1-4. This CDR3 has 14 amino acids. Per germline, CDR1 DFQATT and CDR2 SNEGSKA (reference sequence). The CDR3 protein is CSARGSGPNEKLFF.

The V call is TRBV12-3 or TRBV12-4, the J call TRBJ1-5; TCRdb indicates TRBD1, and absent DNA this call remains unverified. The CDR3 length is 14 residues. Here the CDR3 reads CASSHPTGNQPQHF.

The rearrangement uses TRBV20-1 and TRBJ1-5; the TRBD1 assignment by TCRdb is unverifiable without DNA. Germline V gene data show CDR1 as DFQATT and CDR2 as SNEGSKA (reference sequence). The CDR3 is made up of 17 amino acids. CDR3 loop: CSARVARAGGINQPQHF.

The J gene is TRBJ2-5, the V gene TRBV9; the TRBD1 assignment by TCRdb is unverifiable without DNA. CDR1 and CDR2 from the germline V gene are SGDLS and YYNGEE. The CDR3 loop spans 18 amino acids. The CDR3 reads CASSAGAQKRGAGETQYF.

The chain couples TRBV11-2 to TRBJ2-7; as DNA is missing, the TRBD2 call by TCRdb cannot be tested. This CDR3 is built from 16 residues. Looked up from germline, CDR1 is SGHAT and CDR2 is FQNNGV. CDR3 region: CASSSIGRALLYEQYF.

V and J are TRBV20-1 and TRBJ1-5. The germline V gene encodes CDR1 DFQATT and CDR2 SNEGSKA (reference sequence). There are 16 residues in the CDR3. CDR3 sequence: CSARDRSIGFNQPQHF.

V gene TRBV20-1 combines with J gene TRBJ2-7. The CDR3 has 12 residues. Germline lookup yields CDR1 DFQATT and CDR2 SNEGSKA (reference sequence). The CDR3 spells CSASLGRHEQYF.

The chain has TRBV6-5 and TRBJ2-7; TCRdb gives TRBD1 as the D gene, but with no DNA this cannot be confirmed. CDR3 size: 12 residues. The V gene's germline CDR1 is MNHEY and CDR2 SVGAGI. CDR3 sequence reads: CASARGTDEQYF.

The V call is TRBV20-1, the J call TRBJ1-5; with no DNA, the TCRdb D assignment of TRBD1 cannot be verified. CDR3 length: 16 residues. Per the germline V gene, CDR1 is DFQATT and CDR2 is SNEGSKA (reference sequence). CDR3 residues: CSATQRDRGPKQPQHF.

The CDR3 region is CSVAWRGRDTEAFF. This chain links TRBV29-1 with TRBJ1-1; with no DNA, the TCRdb D assignment of TRBD1 cannot be verified. The CDR3 length is 14 residues. CDR1 SQVTM and CDR2 ANQGSEA come from the germline V gene.

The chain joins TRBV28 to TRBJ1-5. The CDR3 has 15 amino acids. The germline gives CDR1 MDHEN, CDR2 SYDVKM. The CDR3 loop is CASSYRQSNNQPQHF.

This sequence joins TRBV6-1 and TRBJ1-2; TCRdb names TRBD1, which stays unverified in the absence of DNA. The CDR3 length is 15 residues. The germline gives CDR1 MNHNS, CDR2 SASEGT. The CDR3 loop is CASSPFMRGQAYYTF.